The clone carrying this T cell receptor beta chain occurred a few times. Its antigen remains unknown. CDR3 length: 14 residues. Germline lookup yields CDR1 SEHNR and CDR2 FQNEAQ (reference sequence). Trimming removed 5 bases from V and 4 bases from J, with 14 bases in between. This entry comes from a study of beta chain features in type 1 diabetes. Study-level findings and limits: Sequencing used cDNA, and cells with high TCR expression could therefore be over-represented. Moderately but significantly shorter TCRB CDR3s were found in Type 1 diabetes patients in all four CD4+ subsets.

The sequenced template was cDNA made from the entire isolated RNA. Repertoires were generated with immunoSEQ multiplex PCR, while TCRdb's copy carries only in-frame clones and drops some. The profile shows some 660,000 clones, about 14% of them singletons. Sequencing was done on a sample of naive CD4+ T cells from blood. The TCR comes from a young man with type 1 diabetes. The chain joins TRBV7-9 to TRBJ1-2, with D tentatively TRBD1 (6 bases). CDR3 coding DNA: TGTGCCAGCAGCACCCCGGGGGGCAGCTATGGCTACACCTTC. Its protein product is CASSTPGGSYGYTF.